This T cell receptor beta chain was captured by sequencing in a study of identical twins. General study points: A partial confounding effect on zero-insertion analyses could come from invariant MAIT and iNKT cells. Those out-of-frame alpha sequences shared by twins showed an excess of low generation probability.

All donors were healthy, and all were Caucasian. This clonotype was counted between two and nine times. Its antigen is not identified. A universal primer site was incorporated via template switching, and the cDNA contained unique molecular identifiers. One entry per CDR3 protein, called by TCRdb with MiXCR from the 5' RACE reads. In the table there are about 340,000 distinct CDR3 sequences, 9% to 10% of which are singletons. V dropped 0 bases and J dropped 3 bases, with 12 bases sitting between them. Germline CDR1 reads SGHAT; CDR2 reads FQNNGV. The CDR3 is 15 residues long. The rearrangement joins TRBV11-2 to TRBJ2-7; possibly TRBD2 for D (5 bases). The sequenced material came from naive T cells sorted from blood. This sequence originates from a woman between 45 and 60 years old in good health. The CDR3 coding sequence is TGTGCCAGCAGCTTAGAGGGAGAAAGTGGCTACGAGCAGTACTTC. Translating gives CASSLEGESGYEQYF.